Each of the 16 T cell receptor beta chains below was sequenced from the same sample in a study of T-cell reconstitution after alpha-beta-depleted transplantation in children. Unique molecular identifiers featured in how the TCRbeta library was prepared. TCRdb re-called the PCR reads through MiXCR, storing one row per CDR3 protein. The sample yields about 350,000 distinct CDR3 sequences, roughly 14% seen once. Sequences were derived from PBMCs, sampled from the stem cell graft. The receptors here all came from a human donor who donated a stem cell graft to a child with Fanconi anemia.

At least ten counts were recorded for this clonotype. CDR3 amino acids: CSVDPGQGAWNEQFF. CDR3 nucleotide sequence: TGCAGCGTCGACCCTGGACAGGGGGCATGGAATGAGCAGTTCTTC. The chain is built from TRBV29-1 and TRBJ2-1; TRBD1 matches 11 bases. The CDR3 spans 15 residues. V shed 6 bases, J shed 7 bases, and the junction held 11 bases outside the gene matches. Germline V lookup: CDR1 SQVTM, CDR2 ANQGSEA.

This clonotype came up a few times. The V call is TRBV7-2, the J call TRBJ1-6; no clear D gene. The germline V and J ends were trimmed by 3 bases and 9 bases, with 12 bases remaining between them. The germline gives CDR1 SGHTA, CDR2 FQGNSA. This CDR3 is built from 14 residues. The CDR3 DNA follows: TGTGCCAGCAGCTTGGCCCCCGGGGTTTCACCCCTCCACTTT. This translates into CASSLAPGVSPLHF.

This chain links TRBV2 with TRBJ2-1, with D unclear. Germline assignment: CDR1 SNHLY and CDR2 FYNNEI. There are 11 residues in the CDR3. V was clipped by 4 bases and J by 12 bases, with 10 bases between them. DNA of the CDR3: TGTGCCAGCAGTGCCCGCTCCAGGCAGTTCTTC. It specifies CASSARSRQFF.

V usage is TRBV2 and J usage is TRBJ2-1, with TRBD2 identical over 7 bases. CDR3 length: 14 residues. Unmatched junction bases numbered 8, after V lost 7 bases and J lost 5 bases. Germline-derived CDR1 and CDR2 are SNHLY and FYNNEI. CDR3 loop: CASNWGGIHNEQFF. DNA of the CDR3: TGTGCCAGCAATTGGGGGGGGATCCACAATGAGCAGTTCTTC.

This clonotype was detected a few times. The chain is built from TRBV12-3 or TRBV12-4 and TRBJ1-5; no clear D. CDR3 length: 15 amino acids. The V end lost 5 bases, the J end lost 2 bases, and 13 bases lay between the germline ends. CDR3 loop: CASSPGFGGNQPQHF. The CDR3 coding sequence is TGTGCCAGCAGTCCCGGGTTTGGGGGCAATCAGCCCCAGCATTTT.

In this sample, this clonotype turned up many times. This chain joins TRBV6-1 and TRBJ1-4; D unresolved. Germline V lookup: CDR1 MNHNS, CDR2 SASEGT. Trimming took off 6 bases at V and 7 bases at J, with 12 bases between the two ends. The CDR3 spans 13 residues. The chain's CDR3 is CASSISTGEKLFF. Here the CDR3 DNA reads TGTGCCAGCAGCATATCTACGGGTGAAAAACTGTTTTTT.

This clonotype was picked up many times. The genes are TRBV7-9 and TRBJ1-2; 7 positions agree with TRBD1. Germline V gene data show CDR1 as SEHNR and CDR2 as FQNEAQ (reference sequence). The CDR3 is 14 residues long. The V gene end was trimmed by 5 bases and the J gene end by 5 bases; junction bases not matched to a gene: 8. The CDR3 sequence: CASSRTGRGYGYTF. CDR3 bases: TGTGCCAGCAGCCGGACAGGCCGCGGGTATGGCTACACCTTC. The whole variable domain, remainder taken from reference TRBV7-9 and TRBJ1-2, is DTGVSQNPRHKITKRGQNVTFRCDPISEHNRLYWYRQTLGQGPEFLTYFQNEAQLEKSRLLSDRFSAERPKGSFSTLEIQRTEQGDSAMYLCASSRTGRGYGYTFGSGTRLTVV.

This clonotype was counted once. V usage is TRBV5-1 and J usage is TRBJ2-2, with D unclear. V lost 4 bases and J 5 bases, leaving 12 bases between the germline ends. This CDR3 is built from 14 residues. Germline V gives CDR1 SGHRS, CDR2 YFSETQ. The CDR3 loop reads CASSTPARTGELFF. CDR3 bases: TGCGCCAGCAGCACACCCGCGAGGACCGGGGAGCTGTTTTTT.

On this clonotype: This may come from a read error, since a much larger clone is one base off. The conserved phenylalanine or tryptophan normally closing the CDR3 is absent here, so this likely arose from a read error. The chain couples TRBV10-2 to TRBJ1-1, with D unresolved. Trimming cost V 1 base and J 7 bases, with 4 bases left between them. This CDR3 comprises 11 residues. CDR1 and CDR2 (germline): WSHSY, SAAADI. CDR3 amino acids: CASSEYGEAFY. DNA of the CDR3: TGCGCCAGCAGTGAGTATGGTGAAGCTTTCTAT.

This clonotype was counted between two and nine times. This chain joins TRBV27 and TRBJ2-7; TRBD1 might be the D (5 bases). The CDR3 is 15 amino acids. The germline V gene has CDR1 MNHEY and CDR2 SMNVEV (reference sequence). Trimming stripped 3 bases from V and 5 bases from J, with 17 bases between. CDR3 in DNA: TGTGCCAGCAGTTTTAGATTCGACAGTTTGCACGAGCAGTACTTC. Translating gives CASSFRFDSLHEQYF.

The genes are TRBV6-1 and TRBJ2-6, with D hard to call. Germline loops: CDR1 MNHNS, CDR2 SASEGT. The ends were cut back, 5 bases at V and 0 bases at J, with 11 bases in the middle. CDR3 length: 16 residues. Here the CDR3 DNA reads TGTGCCAGCAGTCCACAGATGGGCTCTGGGGCCAACGTCCTGACTTTC. Translated, it gives CASSPQMGSGANVLTF.

This clonotype was seen only a few times. The CDR3 loop is CASSLVGGVTDTQYF. In nucleotides, the CDR3 is TGTGCCAGCAGCTTAGTTGGGGGGGTCACAGATACGCAGTATTTT. This chain uses TRBV7-8 with TRBJ2-3, with TRBD2 identical over 7 bases. Germline V gene data show CDR1 as SGHVS and CDR2 as FQNEAQ. Trimming removed 1 base from V and 2 bases from J; junction bases left unmatched: 3. The CDR3 totals 15 residues.

The table lists this clonotype with a few counts. The rearrangement uses TRBV27 and TRBJ2-5; 8 bases line up with TRBD1. The germline V gene encodes CDR1 MNHEY and CDR2 SMNVEV (reference sequence). The CDR3 length is 17 residues. The V gene end was trimmed by 2 bases and the J gene end by 5 bases; junction bases not matched to a gene: 13. The CDR3 reads CASSLRLAGGPSETQYF. DNA for the CDR3: TGTGCCAGCAGTTTACGGCTGGCAGGGGGCCCGTCGGAGACCCAGTACTTC.

This clonotype has just a few counts. V and J are TRBV14 and TRBJ1-2, with D possibly matching TRBD1 (5 bases). This CDR3 contains 12 residues. CDR1 is SGHDN, CDR2 FVKESK, per germline. V was shortened by 2 bases and J by 8 bases, with 9 bases between the two germline ends. The chain's CDR3 is CASSQRRDGYTF. As DNA, the CDR3 is TGTGCCAGCAGCCAAAGGAGGGACGGCTACACCTTC.

This clonotype was observed many times. The gene calls are TRBV6-5 and TRBJ1-4; the match to TRBD1 covers 10 bases. There are 16 residues in the CDR3. V was pared by 4 bases and J by 7 bases, with 9 bases of the junction left unmatched. Germline CDR1 MNHEY, CDR2 SVGAGI. The chain's CDR3 is CASSSWGGTGVEKLFF. CDR3 DNA sequence: TGTGCCAGCAGTTCCTGGGGCGGGACAGGGGTTGAAAAACTGTTTTTT.

This chain connects TRBV18 to TRBJ2-1; 7 bases agree with TRBD2. The CDR3 is 14 amino acids. Trimming at V came to 3 bases and at J to 5 bases, leaving 4 bases not matched to a gene. The germline V gene encodes CDR1 KGHSH and CDR2 LQKENI. DNA of the CDR3: TGTGCCAGCTCACCCTTGGGGGGGAACAATGAGCAGTTCTTC. Translated, it gives CASSPLGGNNEQFF.